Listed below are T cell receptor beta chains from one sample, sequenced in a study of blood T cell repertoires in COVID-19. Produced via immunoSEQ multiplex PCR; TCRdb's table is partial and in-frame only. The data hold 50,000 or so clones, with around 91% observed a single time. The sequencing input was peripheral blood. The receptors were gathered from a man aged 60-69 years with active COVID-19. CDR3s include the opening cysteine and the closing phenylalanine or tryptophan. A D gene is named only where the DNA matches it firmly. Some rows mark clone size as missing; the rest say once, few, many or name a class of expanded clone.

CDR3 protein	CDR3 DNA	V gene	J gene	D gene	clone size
CASSQEAPRDYNEQFF	TGTGCCAGCAGCCAAGAAGCGCCCCGGGACTACAATGAGCAGTTCTTC	TRBV14	TRBJ2-1	NA	once
CASNRPRGSPYEQYF	TGTGCCAGCAACCGACCCAGGGGAAGTCCTTACGAGCAGTACTTC	TRBV2	TRBJ2-7	NA	NA
CASSDLRDWQETQYF	TGTGCCAGCAGCGACCTCCGGGACTGGCAAGAGACCCAGTACTTC	TRBV14	TRBJ2-5	NA	NA
CASSLQGVQETQYF	TGTGCCAGCAGCTTACAGGGGGTACAAGAGACCCAGTACTTC	TRBV5-4	TRBJ2-5	TRBD1	NA
CASNVWESGYTF	TGTGCCAGCAATGTTTGGGAGTCTGGCTACACCTTC	TRBV5-6	TRBJ1-2	NA	once
CASSRLGEKLFF	TGTGCCAGCAGCCGACTCGGTGAAAAACTGTTTTTT	TRBV14	TRBJ1-4	NA	once
CASSGREASTDTQYF	TGTGCCAGCAGTGGACGGGAGGCTAGCACAGATACGCAGTATTTT	TRBV2	TRBJ2-3	TRBD2	few
CASSVTGSGELFF	TGTGCCAGCAGCGTAACGGGTTCCGGGGAGCTGTTTTTT	TRBV9	TRBJ2-2	NA	NA
CASSQAGINQPQHF	TGTGCCAGCAGCCAAGCAGGTATCAATCAGCCCCAGCATTTT	TRBV3-1/TRBV3-2	TRBJ1-5	NA	NA
CASSLEPSGGGKNIQYF	TGTGCCAGCAGCTTAGAGCCAAGCGGGGGGGGCAAAAACATTCAGTACTTC	TRBV11-2	TRBJ2-4	TRBD2	NA
CATSRGDRGDQPQHF	TGTGCCACCAGCAGAGGGGACAGAGGGGATCAGCCCCAGCATTTT	TRBV15	TRBJ1-5	TRBD1	NA